One sample yielded the 8 T cell receptor beta chains listed below, sequenced in a study of metastatic and nonmetastatic thyroid tumors (dated by TCRdb to about 2020). Library preparation employed PCR. These reads were obtained on an Illumina HiSeq 4000. TCRdb reran the public reads through fastp at Q25 and MiXCR, keeping productive beta chains. The sample table lists about 50,000 clones, roughly 3.9% of them with a count of one. Together, the top ten hold 9.8% of the sample. No patient had received any treatment before thyroid surgery. The specimen sequenced was blood. These receptors were taken from a female donor with papillary thyroid cancer or a benign thyroid nodule (not recorded which). Some clones in this sample may be carry-over from other donors' samples.

By frequency in the sample, this clone is medium-sized. V is TRBV6-1 and J is TRBJ1-2; perhaps TRBD1 as D (5 bases). Germline CDR1 MNHNS, CDR2 SASEGT. V lost 7 bases to trimming and J lost 0 bases, with 12 bases between them. The CDR3 is 14 residues long. In DNA, the CDR3 is TGTGCCAGCATAAGGGGCACAACTAACTATGGCTACACCTTC. Its translation is CASIRGTTNYGYTF.

This clone was seen many times. In DNA form, the CDR3 reads TGTGCCAGCAGCGATGCAGCTGGCTACACCTTC. Translated: CASSDAAGYTF. The chain uses TRBV7-9 and TRBJ1-2; no clear D. The germline CDR1 and CDR2 sequences are SEHNR and FQNEAQ (reference sequence). V shed 5 bases and J shed 7 bases, with 8 bases lying between them. This CDR3 contains 11 residues. Filled out from reference TRBV7-9 and TRBJ1-2, the complete variable domain reads DTGVSQNPRHKITKRGQNVTFRCDPISEHNRLYWYRQTLGQGPEFLTYFQNEAQLEKSRLLSDRFSAERPKGSFSTLEIQRTEQGDSAMYLCASSDAAGYTFGSGTRLTVV.

The table lists this clone with many counts. The chain recombines TRBV2 with TRBJ1-1; maybe TRBD1 (5 bases). Germline V lookup: CDR1 SNHLY, CDR2 FYNNEI. The CDR3 consists of 15 residues. The ends were cut back, 3 bases at V and 3 bases at J, with 14 bases in the middle. The CDR3 DNA is TGTGCCAGCAGTGAGTATGAGGACACAGACACTGAAGCTTTCTTT. The encoded protein is CASSEYEDTDTEAFF.

Worth noting for this clone: Possible read error: a much larger clone is one base away. V gene TRBV3-1 combines with J gene TRBJ2-3, with TRBD2 identical over 10 bases. This CDR3 has 17 amino acids. Looked up from germline, CDR1 is LGHDT and CDR2 is YNNKEL (reference sequence). V shed 3 bases and J 9 bases; nucleotides not matched to a gene: 15. CDR3 loop: CASSHNPGTSVSGTQYF. The CDR3, as DNA: TGTGCCAGCAGCCATAATCCCGGGACTAGCGTGAGTGGCACGCAGTATTTT.

This clone has a count of ten or more. V gene TRBV9 combines with J gene TRBJ2-3; TRBD2 agrees at 7 bases. The CDR3 consists of 16 residues. Per germline, CDR1 SGDLS and CDR2 YYNGEE. The ends lost 4 bases at V and 2 bases at J; junction bases unmatched: 10. The CDR3 loop reads CASSQAGRFSTDTQYF. The CDR3 DNA follows: TGTGCCAGCAGCCAAGCGGGACGTTTCTCCACAGATACGCAGTATTTT.

This clone was recorded many times. The sample carries other DNA sequences with the same CDR3. The chain links TRBV20-1 to TRBJ2-1; 7 bases fit TRBD2. The junction had 4 bases not matched to a gene; V was cut back by 3 bases and J by 2 bases. The CDR3 length is 14 residues. Germline V CDR1 and CDR2: DFQATT, SNEGSKA (reference sequence). CDR3 nucleotides: TGCAGTGCTAGCAGCGGGATGGCCTACAATGAGCAGTTCTTC. Translated: CSASSGMAYNEQFF.

This clone has more than one count but fewer than ten. V is TRBV3-1 and J is TRBJ1-1, with a tentative D call TRBD1 (5 bases). The germline V gene encodes CDR1 LGHDT and CDR2 YNNKEL (reference sequence). This CDR3 spans 16 amino acids. V lost 0 bases to trimming and J lost 7 bases, with 18 bases between them. The CDR3 nucleotides read TGTGCCAGCAGCCAAGATCGTGTGGGGCGTCGGGATGAAGCTTTCTTT. This encodes CASSQDRVGRRDEAFF.

This clone was counted ten times or more. This chain uses TRBV19 with TRBJ1-2; the D gene is possibly TRBD1 (6 bases). V dropped 4 bases and J dropped 0 bases, with 9 bases sitting between them. The germline V gene has CDR1 LNHDA and CDR2 SQIVND (reference sequence). The CDR3 totals 14 residues. The CDR3 reads CASSNGGPNYGYTF. The DNA for the CDR3 is TGTGCCAGTAGTAACGGGGGCCCTAACTATGGCTACACCTTC.